The present entry profiles one T cell receptor beta chain with its context. The target antigen is unknown. Sequenced with the Oncomine TCR Beta short-read assay was DNA taken from cultured CD4+ T cells. TCRdb analysed the PCR reads with MiXCR anew, one entry per CDR3 protein. This table has 15,000 to 25,000 distinct CDR3 sequences, about two fifths appearing once. This specimen comes from a study of vaccination and CD4 T cells after COVID-19. Study overall: The convalescent population consisted of six males and four females, two of whom were of Hispanic ethnicity. Post-vaccine sampling followed dose two by a median 72 days (range 14 to 241). Overlapping SARS-CoV-2, HCoV-NL63, HCoV-OC43 and HCoV-229E spike peptides stimulated the cells.

Study-level results: Although the median of SARS-CoV-2-reactive clonotypes rose from about 22 to 38, the change was not significant.

Treatment here: approximately 9-day PBMC culture with coronavirus spike peptide pools or control peptides (ViraFEST assay). Sequences were obtained from cultured CD4+ T cells from blood. This sequence originates from a human donor with COVID-19.

The CDR3 reads CASSFRGTDTQYF. In nucleotides, the CDR3 is TGTGCCAGTAGTTTCAGGGGCACAGATACGCAGTATTTT. The rearrangement joins TRBV19 to TRBJ2-3, with D possibly TRBD1 on 5 matching bases. Between the trimmed V and J ends, which lost 5 bases and 1 base, there was a span of 7 bases. The CDR3 has 13 amino acids. CDR1 is LNHDA, CDR2 SQIVND, per germline (reference sequence).